This T cell receptor (beta chain) appears in the sequencing data of a study of blood T cell repertoires in COVID-19. In the study overall: Spain, Italy and the United States supplied samples that represented acute and convalescent COVID-19. In each case, the material was cDNA or gDNA derived from T cells, B-cell-depleted T cells, or PBMCs.

Under the authors' procedure: Nucleated cell number was recorded as an estimate derived from reference gene primer amplification. This table comes from immunoSEQ multiplex PCR, and its TCRdb copy is limited to in-frame clones, with some not included. V, J and clone size are those of that table, while D and trimming were read from the DNA. The top ten clones hold less than 5% of a sample with 140,000 or so clones, more than 75% of them seen once. Germline CDR1 WNHNN, CDR2 SYGVQD (reference sequence). This CDR3 is built from 15 residues. V dropped 6 bases and J dropped 0 bases, with 12 bases sitting between them.

Sequenced sample: peripheral blood. This chain uses TRBV10-1 with TRBJ1-3; D perhaps matches TRBD1 (5 bases). The TCR sequence derives from a woman of 80 years or more with acute or convalescent COVID-19. In nucleotides, the CDR3 is TGCGCCAGCAGCGACAGACGCGGCTCTGGAAACACCATATATTTT. Translation gives CASSDRRGSGNTIYF.